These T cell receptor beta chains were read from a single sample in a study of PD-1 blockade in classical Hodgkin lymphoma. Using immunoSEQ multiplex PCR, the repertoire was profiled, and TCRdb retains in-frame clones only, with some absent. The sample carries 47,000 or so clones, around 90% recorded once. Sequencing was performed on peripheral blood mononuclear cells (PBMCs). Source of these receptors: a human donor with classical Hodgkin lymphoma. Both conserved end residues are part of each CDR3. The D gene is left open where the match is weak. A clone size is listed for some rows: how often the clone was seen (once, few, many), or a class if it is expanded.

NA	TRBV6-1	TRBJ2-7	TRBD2	CASSEESSGRTLSSYEQYF	TGTGCCAGCAGTGAAGAGTCTAGCGGGAGAACCCTGAGCTCCTACGAGCAGTACTTC
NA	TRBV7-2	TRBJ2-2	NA	CASSLAARTGELFF	TGTGCCAGCAGCTTAGCCGCCCGTACCGGGGAGCTGTTTTTT
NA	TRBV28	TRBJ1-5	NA	CASSQQGGNQPQHF	TGTGCCAGCAGTCAGCAGGGAGGCAATCAGCCCCAGCATTTT
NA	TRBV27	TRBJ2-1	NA	CASSLSGKLRSYNEQFF	TGTGCCAGCAGTTTATCCGGGAAACTCAGGTCCTACAATGAGCAGTTCTTC
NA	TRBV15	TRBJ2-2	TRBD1	CATSRETGGTGELFF	TGTGCCACCAGCAGAGAAACAGGGGGCACCGGGGAGCTGTTTTTT
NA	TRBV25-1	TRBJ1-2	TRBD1	CASSLPGQKYGYTF	TGTGCCAGCAGCCTACCGGGACAGAAATATGGCTACACCTTC
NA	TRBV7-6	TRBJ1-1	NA	CASSLFPGGRGSDTEAFF	TGTGCCAGCAGCTTATTTCCCGGTGGACGGGGATCTGACACTGAAGCTTTCTTT
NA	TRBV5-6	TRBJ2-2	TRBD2	CASSFSGRRTGELFF	TGTGCCAGCAGCTTTAGCGGGAGGCGTACCGGGGAGCTGTTTTTT
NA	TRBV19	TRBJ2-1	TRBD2	CASSSLAGYEQFF	TGTGCCAGTAGTAGCCTAGCGGGATATGAGCAGTTCTTC
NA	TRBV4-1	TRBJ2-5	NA	CASSLTQLGRIEETQYF	TGCGCCAGCAGCTTGACCCAGCTAGGGAGGATTGAAGAGACCCAGTACTTC
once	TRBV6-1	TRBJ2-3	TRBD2	CASSEVSGGKTDTQYF	TGTGCCAGCAGTGAGGTGTCGGGAGGGAAGACAGATACGCAGTATTTT
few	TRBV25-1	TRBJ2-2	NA	CASSEVANTGELFF	TGTGCCAGCAGTGAGGTCGCCAACACCGGGGAGCTGTTTTTT
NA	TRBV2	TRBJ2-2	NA	CASSLTGHRGTGELFF	TGTGCCAGCAGTCTTACCGGCCACCGGGGAACCGGGGAGCTGTTTTTT
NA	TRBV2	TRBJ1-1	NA	CASSPMGGGTEAFF	TGTGCCAGCAGTCCGATGGGAGGGGGCACTGAAGCTTTCTTT
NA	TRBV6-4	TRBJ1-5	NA	CASRSDSNQPQHF	TGTGCCAGCAGATCCGACAGCAATCAGCCCCAGCATTTT
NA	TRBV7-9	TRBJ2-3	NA	CASSLASGLPSTDTQYF	TGTGCCAGCAGCTTAGCCTCGGGGCTGCCCAGCACAGATACGCAGTATTTT
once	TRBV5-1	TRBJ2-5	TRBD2	CASSIGTTQETQYF	TGCGCCAGCAGCATAGGGACTACGCAAGAGACCCAGTACTTC
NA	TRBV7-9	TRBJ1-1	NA	CASSPFPRGGGSTEAFF	TGTGCCAGCAGCCCATTCCCCAGGGGCGGTGGTAGCACTGAAGCTTTCTTT
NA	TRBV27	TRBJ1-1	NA	CASSLWGADTEAFF	TGTGCCAGCAGTTTATGGGGGGCGGACACTGAAGCTTTCTTT
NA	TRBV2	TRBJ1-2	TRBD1	CASRLTGTGTVWGYGYTF	TGTGCCAGCAGACTGACCGGGACAGGGACTGTATGGGGCTATGGCTACACCTTC
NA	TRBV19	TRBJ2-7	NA	CASSTRDAYEQYF	TGTGCCAGTAGTACACGGGACGCCTACGAGCAGTACTTC
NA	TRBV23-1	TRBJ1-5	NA	CASSQSMQDEWAQHF	TGCGCCAGCAGTCAATCGATGCAGGACGAGTGGGCCCAGCATTTT
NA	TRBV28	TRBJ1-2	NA	CASSAQAASEGRGYTF	TGTGCCAGCAGTGCTCAGGCCGCCTCCGAGGGACGTGGCTACACCTTC
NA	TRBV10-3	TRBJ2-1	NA	CAISESPGRGGNEQFF	TGTGCCATCAGTGAGTCGCCCGGGCGAGGCGGCAATGAGCAGTTCTTC
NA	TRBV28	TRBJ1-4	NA	CASRPHTGPRGPEKLFF	TGTGCCAGCAGGCCCCATACAGGACCGCGTGGGCCCGAAAAACTGTTTTTT
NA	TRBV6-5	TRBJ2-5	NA	CASRLPGGQETQYF	TGTGCCAGCAGGCTACCAGGGGGGCAAGAGACCCAGTACTTC
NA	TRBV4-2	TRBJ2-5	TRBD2	CASSQAAGGASEETQYF	TGTGCCAGCAGCCAAGCGGCGGGAGGGGCTTCGGAGGAGACCCAGTACTTC
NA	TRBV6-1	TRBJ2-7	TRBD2	CASGRGTEQYF	TGTGCCAGCGGGAGGGGTACGGAGCAGTACTTC
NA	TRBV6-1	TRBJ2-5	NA	CASSELGSLGTQYF	TGTGCCAGCAGTGAACTTGGCAGCCTGGGGACCCAGTACTTC
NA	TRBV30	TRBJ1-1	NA	CAWSWDTNTEAFF	TGTGCCTGGAGCTGGGACACTAACACTGAAGCTTTCTTT
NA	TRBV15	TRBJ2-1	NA	CATSSQDTSYNEQFF	TGTGCCACCAGCAGTCAGGACACCTCCTACAATGAGCAGTTCTTC
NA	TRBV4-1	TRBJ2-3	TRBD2	CASSQDPLAGGPLALPKQYF	TGCGCCAGCAGCCAAGATCCTCTAGCGGGAGGGCCGTTGGCTCTTCCGAAGCAGTATTTT
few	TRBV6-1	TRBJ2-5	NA	CASSEVRGLYQETQYF	TGTGCCAGCAGTGAAGTGCGCGGGCTGTACCAAGAGACCCAGTACTTC
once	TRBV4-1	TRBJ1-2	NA	CASSQDLPYGYTF	TGCGCCAGCAGCCAAGATCTCCCGTATGGCTACACCTTC
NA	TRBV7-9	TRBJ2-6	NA	CASNFGGSGANVLTF	TGTGCCAGCAACTTCGGTGGGTCTGGGGCCAACGTCCTGACTTTC
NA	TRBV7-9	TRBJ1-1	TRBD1	CASSQGGSAEAFF	TGTGCCAGCAGCCAGGGGGGGTCTGCTGAAGCTTTCTTT
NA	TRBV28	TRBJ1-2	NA	CASMDGANYGYTF	TGTGCCAGTATGGACGGGGCTAACTATGGCTACACCTTC
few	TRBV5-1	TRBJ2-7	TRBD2	CASSWGTSSYEQYF	TGCGCCAGCAGCTGGGGGACTAGTTCCTACGAGCAGTACTTC
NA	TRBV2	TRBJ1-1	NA	CASRPGGTEAFF	TGTGCCAGCCGGCCGGGGGGAACTGAAGCTTTCTTT
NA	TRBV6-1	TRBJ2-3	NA	CASSDRWGGANTDTQYF	TGTGCCAGCAGTGACAGGTGGGGGGGCGCGAACACAGATACGCAGTATTTT
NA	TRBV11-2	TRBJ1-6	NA	CASRSLGDGPYNSPLHF	TGTGCCAGCAGATCTTTAGGGGACGGACCTTATAATTCACCCCTCCACTTT
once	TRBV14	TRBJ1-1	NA	CASSQEQGTFF	TGTGCCAGCAGCCAAGAGCAGGGAACTTTCTTT
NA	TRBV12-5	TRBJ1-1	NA	CASVSNTEAFF	TGTGCTAGTGTTTCGAACACTGAAGCTTTCTTT
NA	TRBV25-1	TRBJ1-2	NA	CASSRGPLDYTF	TGTGCCAGCAGCAGGGGACCGCTCGACTACACCTTC
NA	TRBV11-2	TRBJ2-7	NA	CASKPIPGLEQYF	TGTGCCAGCAAGCCAATCCCGGGGCTCGAGCAGTACTTC
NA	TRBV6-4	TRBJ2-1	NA	CASSGGLGPNEQFF	TGTGCCAGCAGTGGAGGACTGGGACCCAATGAGCAGTTCTTC
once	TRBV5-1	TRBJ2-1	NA	CASSSERLTVSSYNEQFF	TGCGCCAGCAGCTCAGAGAGGTTGACGGTTAGCTCCTACAATGAGCAGTTCTTC
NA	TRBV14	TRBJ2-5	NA	CASSPYGGGQETQYF	TGTGCCAGCAGCCCATATGGGGGCGGCCAAGAGACCCAGTACTTC
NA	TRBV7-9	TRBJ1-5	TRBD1	CASSLRWDRGSNQPQHF	TGTGCCAGCAGTCTTAGGTGGGACAGGGGAAGCAATCAGCCCCAGCATTTT
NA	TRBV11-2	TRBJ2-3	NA	CASSLSSRDTQYF	TGTGCCAGCAGCTTATCTAGCAGGGATACGCAGTATTTT
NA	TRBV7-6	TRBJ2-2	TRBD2	CASSPIKGTSGRTGELFF	TGTGCCAGCAGCCCTATTAAAGGGACTAGCGGGAGGACCGGGGAGCTGTTTTTT
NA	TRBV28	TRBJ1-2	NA	CASSPPSAGLGYTF	TGTGCCAGCAGTCCTCCCTCGGCGGGGCTTGGCTACACCTTC
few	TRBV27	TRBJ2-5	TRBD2	CASSLRLAGETQYF	TGTGCCAGCAGTCTCCGACTAGCGGGAGAGACCCAGTACTTC